The 11 T cell receptor beta chains listed next were all sequenced from one sample in a study of blood T cell repertoires in COVID-19. This table comes from immunoSEQ multiplex PCR, and its TCRdb copy is limited to in-frame clones, with some not included. The repertoire holds just over 650,000 clones, with 85% to 90% as singletons. Sequencing was carried out using peripheral blood. These TCRs come from a woman younger than 35 with acute or convalescent COVID-19.

The J gene is TRBJ1-1, the V gene TRBV30; possibly TRBD1 for D (5 bases). The V end was cut by 1 base, the J end by 2 bases, with 11 bases between. The germline CDR1 and CDR2 sequences are GTSNPN and SVGIG (reference sequence). The CDR3 has 14 residues. CDR3 protein: CAWSAGHINTEAFF. CDR3 in DNA: TGTGCCTGGAGTGCAGGACATATAAACACTGAAGCTTTCTTT.

The chain employs TRBV7-2 and TRBJ2-1; 12 positions agree with TRBD2. The germline V gene has CDR1 SGHTA and CDR2 FQGNSA. The V and J ends lost 5 bases and 9 bases, in that order; junction bases with no gene match: 8. The CDR3 length is 15 residues. CDR3 sequence: CASSHTSGGHGEQFF. The CDR3 DNA sequence: TGTGCCAGCAGCCACACTAGCGGGGGGCACGGTGAGCAGTTCTTC.

The chain carries TRBV18 and TRBJ2-6; tentative D call: TRBD2 (5 bases). V was clipped by 6 bases and J by 0 bases, with 18 bases between them. The CDR3 has 18 residues. CDR1 and CDR2 from the germline V gene are KGHSH and LQKENI. The CDR3 here is CASSFSVASHSGANVLTF. The DNA of the CDR3 is TGTGCCAGCTCTTTTTCGGTAGCGTCTCACTCTGGGGCCAACGTCCTGACTTTC.

This chain joins TRBV11-2 and TRBJ1-1; possible D gene TRBD1, 6 bases. Looked up from germline, CDR1 is SGHAT and CDR2 is FQNNGV. V gave up 0 bases and J gave up 4 bases, with 12 bases separating them. There are 15 residues in the CDR3. CDR3 amino acids: CASSLDDATGTEAFF. In nucleotides, the CDR3 is TGTGCCAGCAGCTTAGATGACGCGACAGGCACTGAAGCTTTCTTT.

The rearrangement uses TRBV18 and TRBJ1-2; no firm D call. The germline V gene has CDR1 KGHSH and CDR2 LQKENI. V was pared by 4 bases and J by 4 bases, with 10 bases between. The CDR3 extends over 13 amino acids. CDR3 protein: CASSRTEGYGYTF. The CDR3 bases are TGTGCCAGCTCACGAACAGAGGGCTATGGCTACACCTTC.

The J gene is TRBJ2-7, the V gene TRBV7-3; 7 bases are shared with TRBD1. The V segment lost 3 bases and the J segment 4 bases; nucleotides outside the gene matches: 12. This CDR3 comprises 16 residues. Germline V lookup: CDR1 SGHTA, CDR2 FQGTGA. The CDR3 nucleotides are TGTGCCAGCAGCTTCCTCCACGGGACAGATGTTTACGAGCAGTACTTC. The encoded protein is CASSFLHGTDVYEQYF.

The V gene is TRBV18, the J gene TRBJ2-7; D may be TRBD2 (6 bases). The germline CDR1 and CDR2 sequences are KGHSH and LQKENI. V dropped 6 bases and J dropped 3 bases, with 12 bases sitting between them. This CDR3 spans 13 amino acids. The CDR3 is CASSRGGIYEQYF. For the CDR3, the DNA is TGTGCCAGCTCCCGTGGGGGGATCTACGAGCAGTACTTC.

V is TRBV20-1 and J is TRBJ1-4; D uncertain. The V end was cut by 3 bases, the J end by 14 bases, with 4 bases between. The CDR3 sequence is 8 residues long. Germline V gene data show CDR1 as DFQATT and CDR2 as SNEGSKA (reference sequence). The CDR3 reads CSASGLFF. CDR3 DNA: TGCAGTGCTAGCGGGCTGTTTTTT.

This chain joins TRBV5-1 and TRBJ2-1, with D hard to call. V gave up 1 base and J gave up 8 bases, with 10 bases separating them. The CDR3 is 13 amino acids. CDR1 and CDR2 from the germline V gene are SGHRS and YFSETQ. The CDR3 coding sequence is TGCGCCAGCAGCTTGTATGAGGTGGATGAGCAGTTCTTC. It encodes CASSLYEVDEQFF.

The CDR3 nucleotides are TGCGCCAGCAACAGGGGCCTGAACACCGGGGAGCTGTTTTTT. This translates into CASNRGLNTGELFF. The genes are TRBV5-1 and TRBJ2-2, with 7 bases that match TRBD1. The CDR3 is 14 amino acids. Germline V lookup: CDR1 SGHRS, CDR2 YFSETQ. Trimming removed 6 bases from V and 1 base from J; junction bases left unmatched: 3.

The chain recombines TRBV5-4 with TRBJ1-2, with 8 bases that match TRBD1. Looked up from germline, CDR1 is SGHNT and CDR2 is YYREEE (reference sequence). The CDR3 consists of 16 residues. V lost 0 bases, J lost 4 bases, and 8 bases stayed unmatched. CDR3 DNA sequence: TGTGCCAGCAGCTTGGGTCCCGGGACAGGTTCCTATGGCTACACCTTC. Amino acids: CASSLGPGTGSYGYTF.